This is a list of T cell receptor beta chains from one sample in a study of T-cell memory formation after mild COVID-19. Each CDR3 protein gets one entry after TCRdb re-called the 5' RACE reads with MiXCR. This repertoire shows around 250,000 distinct CDR3 sequences, about 16% found once; its top ten account for more than 20%. Input material: PBMCs or a T cell subset sorted from them (not recorded which). The receptors derive from a man aged 18 to 29 who had mild COVID-19 (a few samples of this study predate the infection). Cell type and time point are not known. Each CDR3 is given with its conserved first and last residue. The order of the fields is D gene, V gene, J gene, clone size, CDR3 DNA, CDR3 protein. D genes are given only for firm matches. Expanded clones are given a class, and other clones once, few, many or no size at all.

.	TRBV4-1	TRBJ2-6	once	TGCGCCAGCAGGTCCCCGGCCTCTGGGGCCAACGTCCTGACTTTC	CASRSPASGANVLTF
TRBD2	TRBV7-2	TRBJ2-5	few	TGTGCCAGCAGCTTCAAACTGCTACTAGCGGGGGGCCAAGAGACCCAGTACTTC	CASSFKLLLAGGQETQYF
.	TRBV5-4	TRBJ2-7	.	TGTGCCAGCAGTCGCGCAGGGGTCGAGCAGTACTTC	CASSRAGVEQYF
.	TRBV7-9	TRBJ2-2	.	TGTGCCAGCAGCTCGTCAACGTCGGCAGAGTTCAACACCGGGGAGCTGTTTTTT	CASSSSTSAEFNTGELFF
.	TRBV20-1	TRBJ2-6	.	TGCAGCGGGTGGCGGGCCTCTGGGGCCAACGTCCTGACTTTC	CSGWRASGANVLTF
TRBD1	TRBV2	TRBJ2-6	few	TGTGCCAGCAGTGGCGACAGGGTTGGGGCCAACGTCCTGACTTTC	CASSGDRVGANVLTF
.	TRBV7-9	TRBJ2-3	.	TGTGCCAGCAGCCCTAGTTTAGAGGGGGACGGGATCACAGATACGCAGTATTTT	CASSPSLEGDGITDTQYF
.	TRBV7-9	TRBJ2-5	.	TGTGCCAGCCGTCTATTCCAAGAGACCCAGTACTTC	CASRLFQETQYF
.	TRBV19	TRBJ2-1	.	TGTGCCAGTAGAAGGGAAGAGGCCTCCTACAATGAGCAGTTCTTC	CASRREEASYNEQFF
TRBD2	TRBV11-2	TRBJ2-3	.	TGTGCCAGCAGCCGGACTAGACTAGACACAGATACGCAGTATTTT	CASSRTRLDTDTQYF
TRBD2	TRBV20-1	TRBJ2-3	.	TGCAGTGCTAGAGAATCCAGCGGGGCAGATACGCAGTATTTT	CSARESSGADTQYF
.	TRBV5-1	TRBJ2-1	.	TGCGCCAGCAGCTTGGGCAGGGCCCCCTACAATGAGCAGTTCTTC	CASSLGRAPYNEQFF
TRBD2	TRBV6-5	TRBJ2-7	few	TGTGCCAGCAGTGGCCCGGGGGGGAGTCCCTACGAGCAGTACTTC	CASSGPGGSPYEQYF
.	TRBV7-8	TRBJ1-4	.	TGTGCCAGCAGCCCATCGTCTCTGGCCTCGGAAAAACTGTTTTTT	CASSPSSLASEKLFF
.	TRBV29-1	TRBJ1-1	.	TGCAGCGTTCAGCGGTCAGGGGAGCCGAACACTGAAGCTTTCTTT	CSVQRSGEPNTEAFF
TRBD1	TRBV20-1	TRBJ1-5	many	TGCAGTGCTAGGACAGGGGAACAGCCCCAGCATTTT	CSARTGEQPQHF
.	TRBV6-6	TRBJ1-5	.	TGTGCCAGCAGTTACTCTTCAGGGACGAATCAGCCCCAGCATTTT	CASSYSSGTNQPQHF
TRBD1	TRBV24-1	TRBJ2-1	many	TGTGCCACCAGTGACCCCCACAGGGGATTGGATGAGCAGTTCTTC	CATSDPHRGLDEQFF
TRBD2	TRBV5-1	TRBJ2-2	few	TGCGCCAGCAGCTTGGTCGGGCTAGCGGGGTCAACCGGGGAGCTGTTTTTT	CASSLVGLAGSTGELFF
TRBD1	TRBV7-9	TRBJ2-4	.	TGTGCCAGCAGCGCCCCAGGGGGAAACATTCAGTACTTC	CASSAPGGNIQYF
.	TRBV7-2	TRBJ2-2	many	TGTGCCAGCAGCTTTTTGTTCCCAGGTTCGGCCGGGGAGCTGTTTTTT	CASSFLFPGSAGELFF
.	TRBV5-1	TRBJ2-3	.	TGCGCCAGCAGCTTGGGAGCGGGCAGGAGCACAGATACGCAGTATTTT	CASSLGAGRSTDTQYF
.	TRBV20-1	TRBJ1-2	few	TGCAGTGCTTCCGTCCAGACCTATGGCTACACCTTC	CSASVQTYGYTF
TRBD1	TRBV7-2	TRBJ2-7	few	TGTGCCAGCAGCTTAGCGGGGGGACAGGTCCCCGAGCAGTACTTC	CASSLAGGQVPEQYF
TRBD2	TRBV20-1	TRBJ2-5	.	TGCAGTGCTGGGGGGACTAGCGGGATCCTGGAGACCCAGTACTTC	CSAGGTSGILETQYF
.	TRBV7-6	TRBJ1-2	.	TGTGCCAGCAGCTTAGCGGTCGGGGGGACCGATCTCTATGGCTACACCTTC	CASSLAVGGTDLYGYTF
.	TRBV12-3/TRBV12-4	TRBJ1-5	.	TGTGCCAGCAGTTTCGGTCCCGATCAGCCCCAGCATTTT	CASSFGPDQPQHF
.	TRBV7-2	TRBJ2-5	.	TGTGCCAGCAGCCGGTTAAAAAGTTCGACCCAGTACTTC	CASSRLKSSTQYF
.	TRBV7-8	TRBJ2-1	.	TGTGCCAGCAGCTCGCGTCGGACTTCTTACAATGAGCAGTTCTTC	CASSSRRTSYNEQFF
.	TRBV7-9	TRBJ2-1	many	TGTGCCAGCAGCTTAGAACCCTATCAGTATGAGCAGTTCTTC	CASSLEPYQYEQFF
TRBD2	TRBV6-6	TRBJ2-1	few	TGTGCCAGCAGTCAGACTAGCGGGGGGGTGTATGAGCAGTTCTTC	CASSQTSGGVYEQFF
.	TRBV7-6	TRBJ2-7	few	TGTGCCAGCAGCTTAGCGTCTACAGCCTACGAGCAGTACTTC	CASSLASTAYEQYF
.	TRBV9	TRBJ2-1	few	TGTGCCAGCAGCGGGGGGGATAAGCAGTTCTTC	CASSGGDKQFF